This T cell receptor beta chain was captured by sequencing in a study of T cells after yellow fever vaccination. The wider study: Preparation used SMART-Seq v4 Ultra Low Input for the low-cell-number fractions.

Findings and caveats of the study: Bulk-population clonotypes that are abundant could appear as contaminants in FACS-sorted repertoires.

This CDR3 spans 14 amino acids. Germline V gene sequence: CDR1 SGHTA, CDR2 FQGNSA. Template-switching 5'RACE yielded the TCR cDNA; a universal primer site and UMIs were added in the process. TCRdb reprocessed the 5' RACE reads with MiXCR, giving one entry per CDR3 protein. The sample has 100,000 to 150,000 distinct CDR3 sequences; 6.5% to 8% are singletons. This clonotype was seen just once. Its antigen is still unknown. Here the sequenced sample was CD4+ T cells sorted from PBMCs, taken around 10 days after the first yellow fever vaccination. The chain recombines TRBV7-2 with TRBJ2-3, with a weak D call TRBD1 (6 bases). The J call may be mistaken, given a closer DNA end match to TRBJ1-5. This clonotype was obtained from a man between 18 and 35 years old who received the YFV17D yellow fever vaccine. The CDR3 nucleotides are TGTGCCACCAGACGGGTCGGGGGCACAGATACGCAGCATTTT. Protein: CATRRVGGTDTQHF.